This is a list of T cell receptor beta chains from one sample in a study of somatic mutations in cytotoxic T cells in rheumatoid arthritis. TCRdb's table, derived via immunoSEQ multiplex PCR, lists solely in-frame clones and lacks some. The sample yields approximately 13,000 clones, 78% seen once. Sequencing was done on a sample of CD8+ T cells sorted from blood. These receptors were obtained from an adult with rheumatoid arthritis. CDR3s leave out the opening cysteine and the closing phenylalanine or tryptophan. Expanded clones are given a class, and other clones once, few, many or no size at all.

j_gene: TRBJ2-1
v_gene: TRBV27
abundance: .
CDR3aa: ASSRTSDPYNEQF

j_gene: TRBJ2-7
v_gene: TRBV21-1
abundance: .
CDR3aa: ASSGGDKQGPYEQY

j_gene: TRBJ1-2
v_gene: TRBV28
abundance: .
CDR3aa: ASSSPRGYT

j_gene: TRBJ2-5
v_gene: TRBV7-9
abundance: .
CDR3aa: ASRLEAGYQETQY

j_gene: TRBJ1-4
v_gene: TRBV7-8
abundance: .
CDR3aa: ASRGRGKDKEKLF

j_gene: TRBJ2-5
v_gene: TRBV6-5
abundance: .
CDR3aa: ASSYSTDARPQY

j_gene: TRBJ2-3
v_gene: TRBV19
abundance: .
CDR3aa: ASRIHSGTDTQY

j_gene: TRBJ2-2
v_gene: TRBV28
abundance: .
CDR3aa: ASSGAQLRELF

j_gene: TRBJ2-7
v_gene: TRBV6-6
abundance: .
CDR3aa: ASRQDRGFSYEQY

j_gene: TRBJ1-1
v_gene: TRBV5-5
abundance: .
CDR3aa: ASSLWNTEAF

j_gene: TRBJ2-1
v_gene: TRBV2
abundance: .
CDR3aa: ASSDGVSYNEQF

j_gene: TRBJ2-2
v_gene: TRBV6-1
abundance: .
CDR3aa: ASSEEGGGPGELF

j_gene: TRBJ2-6
v_gene: TRBV7-6
abundance: few
CDR3aa: ASSPTMAGANVLT

j_gene: TRBJ1-4
v_gene: TRBV6-1
abundance: .
CDR3aa: ASSPSATNEKLF

j_gene: TRBJ2-2
v_gene: TRBV27
abundance: .
CDR3aa: ASSWGANLQGGELF

j_gene: TRBJ2-7
v_gene: TRBV25-1
abundance: few
CDR3aa: ASSYYEQY

j_gene: TRBJ2-7
v_gene: TRBV6-1
abundance: once
CDR3aa: ASSEEGTAYEQY

j_gene: TRBJ2-1
v_gene: TRBV7-9
abundance: large
CDR3aa: ASSLAGVDEQF

j_gene: TRBJ2-1
v_gene: TRBV7-9
abundance: .
CDR3aa: ASSGGWDEQF

j_gene: TRBJ2-7
v_gene: TRBV9
abundance: few
CDR3aa: ASSPGTSWSYEQY

j_gene: TRBJ2-2
v_gene: TRBV29-1
abundance: .
CDR3aa: SVEAAGVNTGELF

j_gene: TRBJ1-2
v_gene: TRBV6-5
abundance: few
CDR3aa: ASSNGYGYT